One and the same sample provided the 6 T cell receptor beta chains below, sequenced in a study of beta chain features in type 1 diabetes. Investigators reverse transcribed all isolated RNA, so they sequenced expressed TCRB transcripts. TCRdb keeps only in-frame clones here, not all; method: immunoSEQ multiplex PCR. The table records 850,000 to 900,000 clones, roughly a sixth of them present only once. The sample consisted of naive CD4+ T cells from blood. These receptors all come from a young woman in good health.

The chain couples TRBV5-4 to TRBJ2-1; maybe TRBD2 (5 bases). The germline V gene has CDR1 SGHNT and CDR2 YYREEE (reference sequence). The CDR3 length is 17 residues. V gave up 0 bases and J gave up 9 bases, with 22 bases separating them. The CDR3 DNA follows: TGTGCCAGCAGCTTGGCCCTGGACTCAGGTCGTATCGGTGAGCAGTTCTTC. Translated, it gives CASSLALDSGRIGEQFF.

The rearrangement links TRBV29-1 to TRBJ1-2; D is possibly TRBD1 (5 bases). V was shortened by 2 bases and J by 13 bases, with 17 bases between the two germline ends. From germline, CDR1 is SQVTM and CDR2 ANQGSEA. The CDR3 is made up of 12 amino acids. The CDR3 is CSVERGLGGFTF. CDR3 bases: TGCAGCGTTGAAAGGGGTTTGGGGGGATTCACCTTC.

The chain couples TRBV15 to TRBJ1-2; 7 bases align to TRBD1. Looked up from germline, CDR1 is LNHNV and CDR2 is YYDKDF (reference sequence). CDR3 length: 16 amino acids. V lost 0 bases to trimming and J lost 3 bases; unmatched junction nucleotides: 7. CDR3 loop: CATSRDYRGLDYGYTF. CDR3 coding DNA: TGTGCCACCAGCAGAGATTACAGGGGTTTGGACTATGGCTACACCTTC.

This clone was observed a handful of times. The rearrangement joins TRBV5-1 to TRBJ1-2; unclear D gene. V lost 4 bases to trimming and J lost 5 bases, with 9 bases between them. Germline assignment: CDR1 SGHRS and CDR2 YFSETQ. CDR3 length: 12 amino acids. In DNA form, the CDR3 reads TGCGCCAGCAGCGGTTCGCAGTATGGCTACACCTTC. This sequence encodes CASSGSQYGYTF.

This clone was counted between two and nine times. The CDR3 nucleotides read TGCGCCAGCAGCCTGGGGAGTCGGTCCTACAATGAGCAGTTCTTC. Translated: CASSLGSRSYNEQFF. The chain links TRBV5-1 to TRBJ2-1; TRBD2 might be the D (5 bases). The V end lost 4 bases, the J end lost 1 base, and 12 bases lay between the germline ends. Germline-derived CDR1 and CDR2 are SGHRS and YFSETQ. The CDR3 runs 15 residues.

V and J are TRBV19 and TRBJ2-3; either TRBD1 or TRBD2 may fit D (5 bases each). The germline gives CDR1 LNHDA, CDR2 SQIVND (reference sequence). CDR3 length: 15 amino acids. The germline V and J ends were trimmed by 3 bases and 1 base, with 11 bases remaining between them. This CDR3 reads CASSMAGTRTDTQYF. CDR3 nucleotide sequence: TGTGCCAGTAGTATGGCAGGGACCCGCACAGATACGCAGTATTTT.